The 26 T cell receptor beta chains listed next were all sequenced from one sample in a study of blood T cell repertoires in COVID-19. The assay was immunoSEQ multiplex PCR, and TCRdb's table has in-frame clones only and misses some. The repertoire holds 250,000 to 300,000 clones, with roughly 86% as singletons. Sequences were obtained from PBMCs or T cells enriched from blood (not recorded which). These receptors all come from a woman aged 60-75 years who had recovered from COVID-19.

This chain connects TRBV16 to TRBJ1-6; D might be TRBD1 (5 bases). The CDR3 has 14 residues. Trimming removed 2 bases from V and 7 bases from J, with 9 bases in between. Germline values: CDR1 KGHSY, CDR2 FQNENV. The CDR3 nucleotides read TGTGCCAGCAGCCAACAGCGGGGCAATTCACCCCTCCACTTT. Residues: CASSQQRGNSPLHF.

This chain connects TRBV9 to TRBJ2-1; 9 nucleotides match TRBD2. From germline, CDR1 is SGDLS and CDR2 YYNGEE. CDR3 length equals 17 residues. V shed 4 bases, J shed 0 bases, and the junction held 8 bases outside the gene matches. CDR3 in DNA: TGTGCCAGCAGCCCAAGACTAGCGGTAAGCTCCTACAATGAGCAGTTCTTC. Its protein is CASSPRLAVSSYNEQFF.

This sequence joins TRBV13 and TRBJ2-1, with TRBD1 matching 11 bases. V lost 4 bases, J lost 8 bases, and 7 bases stayed unmatched. CDR1 and CDR2 (germline): PRHDT, FYEKMQ (reference sequence). This CDR3 contains 15 residues. The CDR3 region is CASSWTGGGMDEQFF. CDR3 DNA sequence: TGTGCCAGCAGCTGGACAGGGGGCGGTATGGATGAGCAGTTCTTC.

V gene TRBV4-1 combines with J gene TRBJ1-4, with TRBD1 identical over 7 bases. The CDR3 extends over 14 amino acids. Germline CDR1 reads MGHRA; CDR2 reads YSYEKL. Trimming at V came to 0 bases and at J to 9 bases, leaving 4 bases not matched to a gene. CDR3 DNA sequence: TGCGCCAGCAGCCAAGAAGAGACAGGGAAAAAACTGTTTTTT. It codes for CASSQEETGKKLFF.

Here the CDR3 reads CASSGGTQYF. The DNA for the CDR3 is TGTGCCAGCTCAGGCGGGACGCAGTATTTT. This chain uses TRBV18 with TRBJ2-3; tentative D call: TRBD2 (5 bases). Germline V gene sequence: CDR1 KGHSH, CDR2 LQKENI. V dropped 5 bases and J dropped 9 bases, with 6 bases sitting between them. The CDR3 length is 10 residues.

This rearrangement joins TRBV30 to TRBJ1-6; 11 nucleotides line up with TRBD1. Looked up from germline, CDR1 is GTSNPN and CDR2 is SVGIG (reference sequence). Trimming at V came to 1 base and at J to 9 bases, leaving 5 bases not matched to a gene. The CDR3 spans 15 residues. The DNA of the CDR3 is TGTGCCTGGAGTGCAGCGGGACAGGGGGGTTCACCCCTCCACTTT. Its translation is CAWSAAGQGGSPLHF. The complete variable domain, with remaining parts taken from reference TRBV30 and TRBJ1-6, reads SQTIHQWPATLVQPVGSPLSLECTVEGTSNPNLYWYRQAAGRGLQLLFYSVGIGQISSEVPQNLSASRPQDRQFILSSKKLLLSDSGFYLCAWSAAGQGGSPLHFGNGTRLTVT.

The chain carries TRBV27 and TRBJ2-1; 8 nucleotides match TRBD2. Germline V lookup: CDR1 MNHEY, CDR2 SMNVEV (reference sequence). The V segment lost 6 bases and the J segment 3 bases; nucleotides outside the gene matches: 13. This CDR3 contains 17 residues. The CDR3 DNA reads as TGTGCCAGCAGCCCATTACTACTAGCGGCAGGCTACAATGAGCAGTTCTTC. Translating it yields CASSPLLLAAGYNEQFF.

The chain links TRBV27 to TRBJ1-1; D is uncertain. V lost 7 bases, J lost 1 base, and 13 bases lay in between. The CDR3 has 14 amino acids. Per the germline V gene, CDR1 is MNHEY and CDR2 is SMNVEV (reference sequence). The CDR3 DNA reads TGTGCCAGCAAGTGGTCCGGGAGGAACACTGAAGCTTTCTTT. It translates to CASKWSGRNTEAFF.

The chain employs TRBV30 and TRBJ1-1, with a tentative D call TRBD1 (5 bases). Trimming left V 2 bases short and J 1 base short, with 17 bases between. The CDR3 is 16 residues long. CDR1 is GTSNPN, CDR2 SVGIG, per germline (reference sequence). CDR3 protein: CAWSTRRTRPNTEAFF. The CDR3 bases are TGTGCCTGGAGTACTCGACGGACACGTCCGAACACTGAAGCTTTCTTT.

This sequence joins TRBV7-6 and TRBJ2-2, with TRBD2 matching over 8 bases. The CDR3 length is 19 residues. Trimming removed 5 bases from V and 1 base from J; junction bases left unmatched: 15. Looked up from germline, CDR1 is SGHVS and CDR2 is FNYEAQ. The CDR3 DNA reads TGTGCCAGCAGCCACGGGCTAGCGGGTTGGGGGAGGAACACCGGGGAGCTGTTTTTT. This encodes CASSHGLAGWGRNTGELFF.

The chain employs TRBV29-1 and TRBJ2-1; TRBD2 aligns across 7 bases. Trimming took 4 bases from V and 7 from J; bases not matched to a gene: 7. Germline CDR1 and CDR2: SQVTM and ANQGSEA. This CDR3 spans 13 amino acids. The CDR3 sequence is CSVAEGLLNEQFF. CDR3 bases: TGCAGCGTTGCGGAGGGACTACTTAATGAGCAGTTCTTC.

The chain recombines TRBV2 with TRBJ2-1; D is perhaps TRBD1 (5 bases). This CDR3 region has 11 residues. Trimming removed 9 bases from V and 8 bases from J, with 11 bases in between. Germline V gene sequence: CDR1 SNHLY, CDR2 FYNNEI. CDR3 loop: CASRRVDEQFF. CDR3 coding DNA: TGTGCCAGTCGCAGGGTGGATGAGCAGTTCTTC.

This rearrangement joins TRBV12-5 to TRBJ2-7; TRBD2 matches at 9 bases. The V gene end was trimmed by 0 bases and the J gene end by 2 bases; junction bases not matched to a gene: 8. There are 17 residues in the CDR3. Germline-derived CDR1 and CDR2 are LGHNT and FRNRAP. CDR3 nucleotide sequence: TGTGCTAGTGGTTTGGTAGTAACTAGCGGGCATACCTACGAGCAGTACTTC. Protein: CASGLVVTSGHTYEQYF.

This sequence joins TRBV6-5 and TRBJ2-7; the match to TRBD1 covers 8 bases. The V segment lost 11 bases and the J segment 2 bases; nucleotides outside the gene matches: 8. Germline V gives CDR1 MNHEY, CDR2 SVGAGI. This CDR3 is built from 13 residues. In nucleotides, the CDR3 is TGTGCCTGCCAGACAGGGGCCCCCTACGAGCAGTACTTC. Translation: CACQTGAPYEQYF.

This chain links TRBV4-1 with TRBJ2-7; perhaps TRBD2 as D (6 bases). V was shortened by 7 bases and J by 6 bases, with 31 bases between the two germline ends. This CDR3 spans 18 amino acids. Germline V gives CDR1 MGHRA, CDR2 YSYEKL. CDR3 nucleotides: TGCGCCAGCACCCGCCTCTTAGGTTCGCCTACTACGACTAGCGAGCAGTACTTC. Residues: CASTRLLGSPTTTSEQYF.

V and J are TRBV7-9 and TRBJ1-1, with a weak D call TRBD1 (6 bases). Trimming took 8 bases from V and 1 from J, leaving 11 bases between them. There are 13 residues in the CDR3. From germline, CDR1 is SEHNR and CDR2 FQNEAQ (reference sequence). The CDR3 loop reads CASGRTANTEAFF. The CDR3 DNA is TGTGCCAGCGGACGGACAGCGAACACTGAAGCTTTCTTT.

As DNA, the CDR3 is TGTGCCAGCTCACCAACACTAGCGGGGGGGTTAAATGAGCAGTTCTTC. This translates into CASSPTLAGGLNEQFF. V gene TRBV18 combines with J gene TRBJ2-1, with 13 bases lining up with TRBD2. The V gene's germline CDR1 is KGHSH and CDR2 LQKENI. With 2 bases clipped from V and 7 bases from J, the junction kept 5 bases outside the gene matches. This CDR3 comprises 16 residues.

The chain employs TRBV5-4 and TRBJ1-1; D gene ambiguous. There are 16 residues in the CDR3. V lost 4 bases and J lost 0, with 16 bases in between. CDR1 SGHNT and CDR2 YYREEE come from the germline V gene (reference sequence). CDR3 sequence: CASSGRLTGMNTEAFF. CDR3 DNA: TGTGCCAGCAGCGGCCGCCTTACGGGGATGAACACTGAAGCTTTCTTT.

The CDR3 protein is CASSRGYINEKLFF. For the CDR3, the DNA is TGTGCCAGCAGCCGCGGGTACATTAATGAAAAACTGTTTTTT. This chain uses TRBV13 with TRBJ1-4; D remains unclear. The CDR3 sequence is 14 residues long. The V gene lost 5 bases and the J gene lost 4 bases, with 11 bases spanning the gap. Germline V gene lookup returns CDR1 PRHDT and CDR2 FYEKMQ (reference sequence).

The rearrangement uses TRBV9 and TRBJ2-2; 9 nucleotides align to TRBD2. J lost 4 bases, V lost 4 bases, and 8 bases had no gene match. The germline V gene has CDR1 SGDLS and CDR2 YYNGEE. CDR3 length equals 16 residues. This CDR3 reads CASSRPSGEGTGELFF. The CDR3 coding sequence is TGTGCCAGCAGCCGCCCTAGCGGGGAGGGCACCGGGGAGCTGTTTTTT.

This rearrangement joins TRBV3-1 (or the pseudogene TRBV3-2) to TRBJ1-2; maybe TRBD1 (5 bases). Looked up from germline, CDR1 is LGHDT and CDR2 is YNNKEL (reference sequence). Trimming stripped 3 bases from V and 8 bases from J, with 7 bases between. The CDR3 spans 11 residues. The DNA of the CDR3 is TGTGCCAGCAGCCACAGGGAAGGCTACACCTTC. It codes for CASSHREGYTF.

The chain recombines TRBV5-1 with TRBJ1-4; TRBD1 is a possible D gene (6 bases). The CDR3 length is 15 residues. CDR1 SGHRS and CDR2 YFSETQ come from the germline V gene. V lost 4 bases, J lost 0 bases, and 10 bases lay in between. This CDR3 is CASSPDSTTNEKLFF. The CDR3 bases are TGCGCCAGCAGCCCGGACAGTACAACTAATGAAAAACTGTTTTTT.

V gene TRBV11-3 combines with J gene TRBJ1-1, with D unclear. The germline gives CDR1 SGHNT, CDR2 YENEEA. CDR3 length equals 11 residues. V gave up 5 bases and J gave up 8 bases, with 9 bases separating them. CDR3 sequence reads: CASSKNEEAFF. DNA for the CDR3: TGTGCCAGCAGCAAAAACGAGGAAGCTTTCTTT.

The chain combines TRBV9 with TRBJ1-5; weak D call: TRBD1 (5 bases). V shed 4 bases and J shed 0 bases, with 8 bases lying between them. This CDR3 comprises 14 residues. Germline CDR1 and CDR2: SGDLS and YYNGEE. The CDR3: CASSKTDSNQPQHF. CDR3 bases: TGTGCCAGCAGCAAGACAGATAGCAATCAGCCCCAGCATTTT.

V usage is TRBV2 and J usage is TRBJ2-1, with 10 bases matching TRBD2. This CDR3 contains 18 residues. Germline-derived CDR1 and CDR2 are SNHLY and FYNNEI. J gave up 4 bases and V 7 bases, and 16 bases lay outside the gene matches. CDR3 sequence: CASTPKAGGASVYNEQFF. CDR3 coding DNA: TGTGCCAGCACCCCGAAAGCGGGGGGGGCTAGCGTTTACAATGAGCAGTTCTTC. The full variable domain, with the rest looked up from reference TRBV2 and TRBJ2-1, is EPEVTQTPSHQVTQMGQEVILRCVPISNHLYFYWYRQILGQKVEFLVSFYNNEISEKSEIFDDQFSVERPDGSNFTLKIRSTKLEDSAMYFCASTPKAGGASVYNEQFFGPGTRLTVL.

This clone was seen a handful of times. Germline and junction disagree at one end, which may indicate a read error. V gene TRBV6-1 combines with J gene TRBJ2-2; TRBD1 matches 7 bases. Germline CDR1 reads MNHNS; CDR2 reads SASEGT. The CDR3 has 15 amino acids. CDR3: CASNEQMGQTGELFF. The CDR3 DNA reads as TGTGCCAGCAATGAACAAATGGGACAGACCGGGGAGCTGTTTTTT.